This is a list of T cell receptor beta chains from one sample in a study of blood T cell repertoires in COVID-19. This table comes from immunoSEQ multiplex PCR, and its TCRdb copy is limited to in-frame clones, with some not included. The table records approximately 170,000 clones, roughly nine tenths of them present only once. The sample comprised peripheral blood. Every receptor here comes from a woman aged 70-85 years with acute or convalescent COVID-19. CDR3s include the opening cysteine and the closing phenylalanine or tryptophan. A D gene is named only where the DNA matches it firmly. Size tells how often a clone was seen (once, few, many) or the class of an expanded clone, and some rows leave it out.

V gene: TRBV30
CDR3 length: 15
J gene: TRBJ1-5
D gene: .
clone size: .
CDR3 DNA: TGTGCCTGGAGTTGGGGAGGGGGAAGCAATCAGCCCCAGCATTTT
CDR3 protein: CAWSWGGGSNQPQHF

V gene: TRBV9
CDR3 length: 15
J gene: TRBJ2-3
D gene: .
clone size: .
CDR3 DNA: TGTGCCAGCAGCGTACCTACGGGAAGCACAGATACGCAGTATTTT
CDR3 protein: CASSVPTGSTDTQYF

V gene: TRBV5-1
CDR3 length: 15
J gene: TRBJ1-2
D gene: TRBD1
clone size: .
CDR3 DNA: TGCGCCAGCACCCAATCCGGGACAGGGGCCGATGGCTACACCTTC
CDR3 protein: CASTQSGTGADGYTF

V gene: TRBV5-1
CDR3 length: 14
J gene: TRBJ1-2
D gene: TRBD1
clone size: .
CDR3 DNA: TGCGCCAGCGCAACAGGGGGCGCGCACTATGGCTACACCTTC
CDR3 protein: CASATGGAHYGYTF

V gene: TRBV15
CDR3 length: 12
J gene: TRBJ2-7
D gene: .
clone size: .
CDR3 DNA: TGTGCCACCAGCAGAGGATACGGGGAGCAGTACTTC
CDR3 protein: CATSRGYGEQYF

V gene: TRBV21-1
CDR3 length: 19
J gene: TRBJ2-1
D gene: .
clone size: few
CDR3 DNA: TGTGCCAGCAGCAAAAATTGGACGCCGGGACTACCTTCATACAATGAGCAGTTCTTC
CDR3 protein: CASSKNWTPGLPSYNEQFF

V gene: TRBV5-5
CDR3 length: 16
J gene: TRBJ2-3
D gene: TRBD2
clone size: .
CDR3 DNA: TGTGCCAGCAGCCCTACCCCGGGGGGGCAGCCAGATACGCAGTATTTT
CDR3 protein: CASSPTPGGQPDTQYF

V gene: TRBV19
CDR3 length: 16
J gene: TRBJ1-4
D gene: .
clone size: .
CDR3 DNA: TGTGCCAGTAGTATACGGCAGGGAAGGACTAATGAAAAACTGTTTTTT
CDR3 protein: CASSIRQGRTNEKLFF

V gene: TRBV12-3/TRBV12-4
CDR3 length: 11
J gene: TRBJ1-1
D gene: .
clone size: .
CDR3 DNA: TGTGCCAGCAGTTTATGGCATGAAGCTTTCTTT
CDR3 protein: CASSLWHEAFF

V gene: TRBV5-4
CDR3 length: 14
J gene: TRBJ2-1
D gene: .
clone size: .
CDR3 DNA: TGTGCCACCGCACCCTCACCTAGTTACAATGAGCAGTTCTTC
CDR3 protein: CATAPSPSYNEQFF

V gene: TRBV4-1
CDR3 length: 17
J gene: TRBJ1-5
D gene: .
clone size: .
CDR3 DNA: TGCGCCAGCAGCCAAGCGCTGAGGGGGAAGCCGGGTCAGCCCCAGCATTTT
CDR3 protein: CASSQALRGKPGQPQHF

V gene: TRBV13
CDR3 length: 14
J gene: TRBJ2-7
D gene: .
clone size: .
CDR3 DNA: TGTGCCAGCAGCTTCCGACTAGACTCCTACGAGCAGTACTTC
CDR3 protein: CASSFRLDSYEQYF

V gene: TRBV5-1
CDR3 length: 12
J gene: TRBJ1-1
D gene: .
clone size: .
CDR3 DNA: TGCGCCAGCAGCTTGCTGGGCTCTGAAGCTTTCTTT
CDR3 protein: CASSLLGSEAFF

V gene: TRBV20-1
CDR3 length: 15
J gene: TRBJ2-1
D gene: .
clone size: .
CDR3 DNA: TGCAGTGCTAGTAAGAGGGCAGGCTACGACAATGAGCAGTTCTTC
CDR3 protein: CSASKRAGYDNEQFF

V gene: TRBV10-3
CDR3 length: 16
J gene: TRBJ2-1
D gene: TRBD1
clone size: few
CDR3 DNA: TGTGCCATCAGTGCGAGTACCGGACAGGGAAGGAATGAGCAGTTCTTC
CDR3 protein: CAISASTGQGRNEQFF

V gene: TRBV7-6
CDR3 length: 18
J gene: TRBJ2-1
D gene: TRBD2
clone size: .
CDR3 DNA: TGTGCCAGCAGCTTAGCCAGGTCGGCGCGGGGGGGCCATGGTGAGCAGTTCTTC
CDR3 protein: CASSLARSARGGHGEQFF

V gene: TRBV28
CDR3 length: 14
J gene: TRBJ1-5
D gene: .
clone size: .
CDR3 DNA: TGTGCCAGCAGTAGACATTCGCAAGCTCAGCCCCAGCATTTT
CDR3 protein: CASSRHSQAQPQHF

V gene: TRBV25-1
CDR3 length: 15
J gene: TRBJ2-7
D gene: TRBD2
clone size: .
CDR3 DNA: TGTGCCAGCAGTAGCGTCCAAGCGGGGGGGAGCGAGCAGTACTTC
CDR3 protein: CASSSVQAGGSEQYF

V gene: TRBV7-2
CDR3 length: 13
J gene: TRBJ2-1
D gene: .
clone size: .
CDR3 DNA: TGTGCCAGCACCATCGGGGTGGTCAATGAGCAGTTCTTC
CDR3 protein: CASTIGVVNEQFF

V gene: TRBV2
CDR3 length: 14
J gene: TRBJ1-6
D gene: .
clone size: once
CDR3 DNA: TGTGCCAGCAGCCCAGGGATTCGGACCTCACCCCTCCACTTT
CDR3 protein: CASSPGIRTSPLHF

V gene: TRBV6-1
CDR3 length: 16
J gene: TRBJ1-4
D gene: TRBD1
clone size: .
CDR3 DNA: TGTGCCAGCAGTGTCCCAGGGGGAACAACTAATGAAAAACTGTTTTTT
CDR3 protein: CASSVPGGTTNEKLFF

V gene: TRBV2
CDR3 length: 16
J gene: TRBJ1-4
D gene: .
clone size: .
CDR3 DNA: TGTGCCAGCAAAAGTGCAGGTCAAACAACTAATGAAAAACTGTTTTTT
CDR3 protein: CASKSAGQTTNEKLFF

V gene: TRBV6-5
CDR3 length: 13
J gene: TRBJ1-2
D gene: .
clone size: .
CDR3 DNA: TGTGCCAGCACCTCCCCCGGACATTATGGCTACACCTTC
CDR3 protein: CASTSPGHYGYTF

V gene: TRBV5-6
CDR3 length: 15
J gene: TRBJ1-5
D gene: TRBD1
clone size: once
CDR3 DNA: TGTGCCAGCAGCTTAAAAGGGGGCGCCCATCAGCCCCAGCATTTT
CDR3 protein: CASSLKGGAHQPQHF

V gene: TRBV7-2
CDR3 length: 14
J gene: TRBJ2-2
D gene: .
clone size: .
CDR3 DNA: TGTGCCAGCAGCTTACAAGCGGTAGCCGGGGAGCTGTTTTTT
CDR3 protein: CASSLQAVAGELFF

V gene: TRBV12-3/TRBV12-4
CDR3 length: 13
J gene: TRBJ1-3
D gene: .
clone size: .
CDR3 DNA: TGTGCCAGCAGCCAAAATCTAAGAAACACCATATATTTT
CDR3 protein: CASSQNLRNTIYF

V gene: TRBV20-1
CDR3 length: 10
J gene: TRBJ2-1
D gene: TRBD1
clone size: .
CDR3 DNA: TGCAGTGCGCGGACAGGTCGGCAGTTCTTC
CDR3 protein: CSARTGRQFF

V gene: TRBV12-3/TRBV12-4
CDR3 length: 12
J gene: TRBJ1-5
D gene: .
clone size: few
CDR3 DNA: TGTGCCAGCAGTTTATGGGGGGAGCCCCAGCATTTT
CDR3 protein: CASSLWGEPQHF

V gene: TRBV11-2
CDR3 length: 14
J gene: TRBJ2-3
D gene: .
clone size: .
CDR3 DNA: TGTGCCAGCAGCTTAGTTGGGGGGGCTGGTACGCAGTATTTT
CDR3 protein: CASSLVGGAGTQYF

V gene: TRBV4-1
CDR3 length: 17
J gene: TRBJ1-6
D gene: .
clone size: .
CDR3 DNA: TGCGCCAGCAGCCAAGTTTCATGGCAGACCTATAATTCACCCCTCCACTTT
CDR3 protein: CASSQVSWQTYNSPLHF

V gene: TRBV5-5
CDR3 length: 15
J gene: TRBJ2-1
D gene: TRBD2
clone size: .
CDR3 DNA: TGTGCCAGCAGCTTCCGACTAGCGGTAGCCCATGAGCAGTTCTTC
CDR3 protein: CASSFRLAVAHEQFF

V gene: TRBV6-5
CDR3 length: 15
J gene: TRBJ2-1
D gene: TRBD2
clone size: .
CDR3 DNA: TGTGCCAGCAACCCGTCTAGCGGGGGGGCGAATGAGCAGTTCTTC
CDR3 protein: CASNPSSGGANEQFF

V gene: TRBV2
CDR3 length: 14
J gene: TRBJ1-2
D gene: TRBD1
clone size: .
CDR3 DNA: TGTGCCAGCAGTGAGGGCAGGGGGCTCTTTGGCTACACCTTC
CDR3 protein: CASSEGRGLFGYTF

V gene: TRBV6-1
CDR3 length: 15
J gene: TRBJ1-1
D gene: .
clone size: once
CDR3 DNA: TGTGCCAGCAGTGATTCCGGCAGGGTTGGCACTGAAGCTTTCTTT
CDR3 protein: CASSDSGRVGTEAFF

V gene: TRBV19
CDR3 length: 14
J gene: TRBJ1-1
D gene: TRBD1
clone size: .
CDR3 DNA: TGTGCCAGTGACAACAGGGGGACTAACACTGAAGCTTTCTTT
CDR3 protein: CASDNRGTNTEAFF

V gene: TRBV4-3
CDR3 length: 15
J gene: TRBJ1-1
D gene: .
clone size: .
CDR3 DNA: TGCGCCAGCAGTAGGGGGGGCGCGGGGCTGGCTGAAGCTTTCTTT
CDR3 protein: CASSRGGAGLAEAFF

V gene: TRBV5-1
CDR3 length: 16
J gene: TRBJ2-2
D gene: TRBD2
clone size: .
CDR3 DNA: TGCGCCAGCAGCTCGAGCGGGAGGGCTGACACCGGGGAGCTGTTTTTT
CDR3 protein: CASSSSGRADTGELFF

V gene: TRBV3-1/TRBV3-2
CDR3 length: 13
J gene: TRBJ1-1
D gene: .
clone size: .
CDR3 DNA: TGTGCCAGCAGCCAAGACAGGGACACTGAAGCTTTCTTT
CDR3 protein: CASSQDRDTEAFF

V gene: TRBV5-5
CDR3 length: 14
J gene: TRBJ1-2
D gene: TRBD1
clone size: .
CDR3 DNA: TGTGCCAGCAGGAAATCGGGACAGGGCTATGGCTACACCTTC
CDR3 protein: CASRKSGQGYGYTF

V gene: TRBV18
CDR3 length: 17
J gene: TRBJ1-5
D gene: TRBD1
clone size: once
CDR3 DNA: TGTGCCAGCTCACCTGGGGTAGGGGGCGCCGGCAATCAGCCCCAGCATTTT
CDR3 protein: CASSPGVGGAGNQPQHF

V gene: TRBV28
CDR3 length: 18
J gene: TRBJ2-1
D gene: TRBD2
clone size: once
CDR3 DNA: TGTGCCAGCAGTTTATCCCTCTGGCGGGAGGGCCCCTACAATGAGCAGTTCTTC
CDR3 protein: CASSLSLWREGPYNEQFF

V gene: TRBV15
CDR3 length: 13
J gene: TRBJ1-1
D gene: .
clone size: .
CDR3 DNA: TGTGCCACCAGCCACCAGGGTTCCCCTGAAGCTTTCTTT
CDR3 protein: CATSHQGSPEAFF

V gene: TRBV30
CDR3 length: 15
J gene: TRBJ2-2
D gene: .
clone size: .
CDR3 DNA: TGTGCCTGGAGTGTAATCCTAGTAGGCACCGGGGAGCTGTTTTTT
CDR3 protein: CAWSVILVGTGELFF

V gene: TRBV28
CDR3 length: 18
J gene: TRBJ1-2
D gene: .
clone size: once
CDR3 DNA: TGTGCCAGCAGTTCTCCAAAAAGAAAGGACAGCCGTAACTATGGCTACACCTTC
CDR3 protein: CASSSPKRKDSRNYGYTF

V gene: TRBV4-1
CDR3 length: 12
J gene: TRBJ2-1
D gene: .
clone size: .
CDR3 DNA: TGCGCCAGCAGCCACCCAGGGGATGAGCAGTTCTTC
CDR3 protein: CASSHPGDEQFF

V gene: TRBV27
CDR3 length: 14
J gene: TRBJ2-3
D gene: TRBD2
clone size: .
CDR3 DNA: TGTGCCAGCAGTAGGCGGGGGGGCACAGATACGCAGTATTTT
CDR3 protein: CASSRRGGTDTQYF

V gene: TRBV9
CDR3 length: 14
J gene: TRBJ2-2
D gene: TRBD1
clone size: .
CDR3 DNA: TGTGCCAGCAGCGTTGGGACAGACACCGGGGAGCTGTTTTTT
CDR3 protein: CASSVGTDTGELFF

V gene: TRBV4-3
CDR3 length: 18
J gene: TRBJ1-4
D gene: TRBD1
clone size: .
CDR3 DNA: TGCGCCAGCAGCCAAGATTATCCCCCCAGGGGGCTAAATGAAAAACTGTTTTTT
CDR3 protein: CASSQDYPPRGLNEKLFF

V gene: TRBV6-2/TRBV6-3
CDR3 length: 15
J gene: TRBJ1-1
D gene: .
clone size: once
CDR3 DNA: TGTGCCAGCAGTTACGGATGGGGGGGGAACACTGAAGCTTTCTTT
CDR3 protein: CASSYGWGGNTEAFF

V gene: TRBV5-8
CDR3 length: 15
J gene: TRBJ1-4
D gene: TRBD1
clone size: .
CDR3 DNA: TGTGCCAGCAGCTTGAAGACAGGGATAAATGAAAAACTGTTTTTT
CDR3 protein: CASSLKTGINEKLFF

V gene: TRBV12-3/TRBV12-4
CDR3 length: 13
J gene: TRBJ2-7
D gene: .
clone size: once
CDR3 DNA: TGTGCCAGCAGGAGTACAGGGTTCCACGAGCAGTACTTC
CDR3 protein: CASRSTGFHEQYF

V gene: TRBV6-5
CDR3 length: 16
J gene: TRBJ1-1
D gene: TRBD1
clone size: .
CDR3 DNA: TGTGCCAGCAGTTACTCGAGGACAGGGGGCGGCACTGAAGCTTTCTTT
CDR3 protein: CASSYSRTGGGTEAFF

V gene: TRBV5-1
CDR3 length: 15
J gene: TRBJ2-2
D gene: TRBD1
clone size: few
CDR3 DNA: TGCGCCAGCAGCCCCGGGACAGGGGTGGCCGGGGAGCTGTTTTTT
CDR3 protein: CASSPGTGVAGELFF